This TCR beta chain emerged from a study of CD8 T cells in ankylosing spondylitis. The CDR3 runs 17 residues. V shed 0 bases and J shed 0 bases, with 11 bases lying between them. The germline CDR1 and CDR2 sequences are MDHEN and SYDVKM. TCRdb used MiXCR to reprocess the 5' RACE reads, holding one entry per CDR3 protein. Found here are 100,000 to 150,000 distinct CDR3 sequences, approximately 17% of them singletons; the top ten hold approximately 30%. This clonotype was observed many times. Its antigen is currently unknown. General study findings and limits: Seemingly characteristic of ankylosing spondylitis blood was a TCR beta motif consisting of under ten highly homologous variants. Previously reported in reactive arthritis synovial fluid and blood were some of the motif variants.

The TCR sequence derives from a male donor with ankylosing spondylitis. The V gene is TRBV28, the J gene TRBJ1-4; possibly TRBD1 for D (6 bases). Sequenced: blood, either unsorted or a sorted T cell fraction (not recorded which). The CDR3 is CASSLWVPGATNEKLFF. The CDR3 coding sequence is TGTGCCAGCAGTTTATGGGTACCAGGGGCAACTAATGAAAAACTGTTTTTT.